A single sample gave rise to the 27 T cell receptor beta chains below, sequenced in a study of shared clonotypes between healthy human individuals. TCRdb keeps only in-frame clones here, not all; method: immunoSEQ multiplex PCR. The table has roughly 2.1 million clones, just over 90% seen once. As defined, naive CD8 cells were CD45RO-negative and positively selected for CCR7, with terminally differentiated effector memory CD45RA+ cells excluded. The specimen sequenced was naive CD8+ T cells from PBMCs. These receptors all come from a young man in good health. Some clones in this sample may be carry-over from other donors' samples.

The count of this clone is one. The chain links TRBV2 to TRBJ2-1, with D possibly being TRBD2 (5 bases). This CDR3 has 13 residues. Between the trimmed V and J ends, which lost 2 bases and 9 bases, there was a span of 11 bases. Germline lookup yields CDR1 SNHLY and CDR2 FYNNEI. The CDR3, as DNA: TGTGCCAGCAGTGAATTCGGGATGGTTGAGCAGTTCTTC. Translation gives CASSEFGMVEQFF. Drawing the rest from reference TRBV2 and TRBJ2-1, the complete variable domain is EPEVTQTPSHQVTQMGQEVILRCVPISNHLYFYWYRQILGQKVEFLVSFYNNEISEKSEIFDDQFSVERPDGSNFTLKIRSTKLEDSAMYFCASSEFGMVEQFFGPGTRLTVL.

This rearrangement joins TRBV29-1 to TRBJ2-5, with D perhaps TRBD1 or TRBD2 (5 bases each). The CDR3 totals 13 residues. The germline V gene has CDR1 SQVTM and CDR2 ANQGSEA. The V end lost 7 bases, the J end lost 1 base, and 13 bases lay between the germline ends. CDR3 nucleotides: TGCAGCGCAGTCCGGGACCCCCAAGAGACCCAGTACTTC. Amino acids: CSAVRDPQETQYF.

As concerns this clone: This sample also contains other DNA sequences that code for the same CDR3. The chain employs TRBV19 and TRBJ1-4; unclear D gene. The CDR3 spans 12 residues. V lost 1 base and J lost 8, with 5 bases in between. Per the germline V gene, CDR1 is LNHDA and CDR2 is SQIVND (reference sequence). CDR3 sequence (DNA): TGTGCCAGTAGTATAGGCGGGGAAAAACTGTTTTTT. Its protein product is CASSIGGEKLFF.

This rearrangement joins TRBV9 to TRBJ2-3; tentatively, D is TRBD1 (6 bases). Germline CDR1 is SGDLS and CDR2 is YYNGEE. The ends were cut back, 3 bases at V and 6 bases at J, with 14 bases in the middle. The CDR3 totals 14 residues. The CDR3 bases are TGTGCCAGCAGCGGGGGGCCAAGGGTTGATACGCAGTATTTT. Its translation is CASSGGPRVDTQYF.

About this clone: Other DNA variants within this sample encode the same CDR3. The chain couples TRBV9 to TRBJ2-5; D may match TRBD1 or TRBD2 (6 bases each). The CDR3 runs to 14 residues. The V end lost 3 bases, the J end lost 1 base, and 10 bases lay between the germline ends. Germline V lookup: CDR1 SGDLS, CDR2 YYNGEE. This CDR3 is CASSGGGLQETQYF. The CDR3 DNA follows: TGTGCCAGCAGCGGAGGGGGGCTCCAAGAGACCCAGTACTTC.

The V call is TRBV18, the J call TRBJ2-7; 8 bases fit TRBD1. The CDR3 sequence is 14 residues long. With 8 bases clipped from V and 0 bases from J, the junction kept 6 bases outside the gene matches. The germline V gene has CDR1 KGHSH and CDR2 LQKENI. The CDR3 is CASTDRVSSYEQYF. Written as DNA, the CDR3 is TGTGCCAGCACGGACAGGGTTAGCTCCTACGAGCAGTACTTC.

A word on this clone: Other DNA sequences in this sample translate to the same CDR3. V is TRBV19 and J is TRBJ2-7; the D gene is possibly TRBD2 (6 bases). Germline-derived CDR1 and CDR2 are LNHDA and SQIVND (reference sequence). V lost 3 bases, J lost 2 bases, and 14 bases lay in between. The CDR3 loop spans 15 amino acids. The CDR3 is CASSIGLAGPYEQYF. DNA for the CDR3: TGTGCCAGTAGTATCGGGCTGGCGGGACCCTACGAGCAGTACTTC.

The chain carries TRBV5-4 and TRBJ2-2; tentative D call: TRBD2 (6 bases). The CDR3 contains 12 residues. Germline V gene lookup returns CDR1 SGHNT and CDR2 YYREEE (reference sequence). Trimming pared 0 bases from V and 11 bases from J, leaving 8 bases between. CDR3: CASSLAGRELFF. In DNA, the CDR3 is TGTGCCAGCAGCTTGGCCGGGAGAGAGCTGTTTTTT.

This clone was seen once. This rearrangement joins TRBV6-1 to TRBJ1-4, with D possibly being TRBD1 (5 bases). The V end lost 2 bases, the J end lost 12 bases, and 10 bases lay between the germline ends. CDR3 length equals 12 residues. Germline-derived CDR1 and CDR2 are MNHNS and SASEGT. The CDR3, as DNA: TGTGCCAGCAGTGAAAGTTCCAGGGAACTGTTTTTT. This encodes CASSESSRELFF.

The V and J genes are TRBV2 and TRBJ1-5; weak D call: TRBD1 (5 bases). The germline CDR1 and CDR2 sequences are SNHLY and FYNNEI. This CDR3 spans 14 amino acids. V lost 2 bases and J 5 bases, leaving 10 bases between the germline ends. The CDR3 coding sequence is TGTGCCAGCAGTGAACCAGGGTTACATCAGCCCCAGCATTTT. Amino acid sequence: CASSEPGLHQPQHF.

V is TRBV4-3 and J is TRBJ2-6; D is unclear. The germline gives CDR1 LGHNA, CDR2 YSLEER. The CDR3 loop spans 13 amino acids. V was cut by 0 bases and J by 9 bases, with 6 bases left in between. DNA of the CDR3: TGCGCCAGCAGCCAAGATCCGGGCAACGTCCTGACTTTC. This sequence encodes CASSQDPGNVLTF.

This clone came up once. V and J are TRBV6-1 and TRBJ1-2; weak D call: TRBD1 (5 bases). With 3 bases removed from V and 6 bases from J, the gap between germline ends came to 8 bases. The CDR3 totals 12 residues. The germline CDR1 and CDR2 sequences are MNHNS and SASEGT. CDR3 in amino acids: CASSDRVNGYTF. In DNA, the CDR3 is TGTGCCAGCAGTGACAGGGTTAATGGCTACACCTTC.

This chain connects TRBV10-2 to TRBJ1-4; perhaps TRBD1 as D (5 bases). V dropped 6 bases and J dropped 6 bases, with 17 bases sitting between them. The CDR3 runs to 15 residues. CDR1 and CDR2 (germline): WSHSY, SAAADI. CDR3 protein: CASRGDAGSDEKLFF. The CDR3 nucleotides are TGCGCCAGCAGAGGGGACGCAGGGTCTGATGAAAAACTGTTTTTT.

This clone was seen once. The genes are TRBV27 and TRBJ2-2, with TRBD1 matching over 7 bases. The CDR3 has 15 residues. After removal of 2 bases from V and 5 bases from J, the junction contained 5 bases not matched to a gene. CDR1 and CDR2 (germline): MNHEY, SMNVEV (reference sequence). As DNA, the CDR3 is TGTGCCAGCAGTTTACGAGGGGGCGGGACCGGGGAGCTGTTTTTT. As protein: CASSLRGGGTGELFF.

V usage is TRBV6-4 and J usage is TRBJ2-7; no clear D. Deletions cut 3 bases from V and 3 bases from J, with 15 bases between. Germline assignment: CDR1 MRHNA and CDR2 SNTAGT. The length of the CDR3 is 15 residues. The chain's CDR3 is CASSEGVGSNYEQYF. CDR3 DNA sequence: TGTGCCAGCAGTGAAGGAGTCGGCAGTAACTACGAGCAGTACTTC.

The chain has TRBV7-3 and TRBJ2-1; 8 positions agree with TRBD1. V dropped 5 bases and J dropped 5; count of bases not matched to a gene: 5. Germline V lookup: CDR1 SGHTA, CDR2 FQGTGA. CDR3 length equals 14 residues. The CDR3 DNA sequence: TGTGCCAGCAGCCTAGGACAGGGTCACAATGAGCAGTTCTTC. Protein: CASSLGQGHNEQFF.

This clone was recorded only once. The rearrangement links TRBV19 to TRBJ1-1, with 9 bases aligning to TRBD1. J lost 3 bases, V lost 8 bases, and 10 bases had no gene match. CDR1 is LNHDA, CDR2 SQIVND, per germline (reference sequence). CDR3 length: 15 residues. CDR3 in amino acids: CASGDSDRGYTEAFF. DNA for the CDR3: TGTGCCAGTGGGGATTCCGACAGGGGGTACACTGAAGCTTTCTTT. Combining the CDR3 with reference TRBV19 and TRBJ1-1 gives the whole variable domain DGGITQSPKYLFRKEGQNVTLSCEQNLNHDAMYWYRQDPGQGLRLIYYSQIVNDFQKGDIAEGYSVSREKKESFPLTVTSAQKNPTAFYLCASGDSDRGYTEAFFGQGTRLTVV.

The CDR3 coding sequence is TGTGCCACCCATCCGTCACGGGAGGACAACAATGAGCAGTTCTTC. It specifies CATHPSREDNNEQFF. The rearrangement links TRBV28 to TRBJ2-1, with TRBD2 matching 7 bases. V was pared by 10 bases and J by 5 bases, with 14 bases of the junction left unmatched. Germline CDR1 is MDHEN and CDR2 is SYDVKM. The CDR3 consists of 15 residues.

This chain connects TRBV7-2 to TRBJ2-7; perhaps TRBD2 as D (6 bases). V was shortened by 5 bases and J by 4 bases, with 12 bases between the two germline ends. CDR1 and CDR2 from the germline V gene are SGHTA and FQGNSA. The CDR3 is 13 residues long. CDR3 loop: CASSPGLDYEQYF. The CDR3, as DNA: TGTGCCAGCAGCCCGGGACTGGATTACGAGCAGTACTTC.

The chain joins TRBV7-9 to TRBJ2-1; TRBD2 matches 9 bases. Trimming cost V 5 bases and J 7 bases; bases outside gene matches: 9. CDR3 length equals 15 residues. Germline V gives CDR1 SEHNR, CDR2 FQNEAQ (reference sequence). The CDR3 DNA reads TGTGCCAGCAGCCTACCGGGACTAGCCTGGAATGAGCAGTTCTTC. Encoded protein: CASSLPGLAWNEQFF.

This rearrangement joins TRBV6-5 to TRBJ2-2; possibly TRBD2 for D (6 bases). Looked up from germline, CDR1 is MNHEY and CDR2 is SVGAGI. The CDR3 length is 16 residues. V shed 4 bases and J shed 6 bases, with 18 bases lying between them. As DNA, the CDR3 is TGTGCCAGCAGTTTCCGCCTAAACGGGGGAGCCGGGGAGCTGTTTTTT. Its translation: CASSFRLNGGAGELFF.

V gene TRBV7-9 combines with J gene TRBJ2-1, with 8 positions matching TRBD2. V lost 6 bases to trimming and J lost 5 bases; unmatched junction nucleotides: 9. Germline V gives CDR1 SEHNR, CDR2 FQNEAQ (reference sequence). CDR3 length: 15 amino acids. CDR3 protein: CASSPRLARNNEQFF. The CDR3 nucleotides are TGTGCCAGCAGTCCCCGACTAGCGAGGAACAATGAGCAGTTCTTC. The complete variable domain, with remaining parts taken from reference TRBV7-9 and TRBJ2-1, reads DTGVSQNPRHKITKRGQNVTFRCDPISEHNRLYWYRQTLGQGPEFLTYFQNEAQLEKSRLLSDRFSAERPKGSFSTLEIQRTEQGDSAMYLCASSPRLARNNEQFFGPGTRLTVL.

This chain's CDR3 is CASSARPQETQYF. For the CDR3, the DNA is TGTGCCAGCAGCGCTAGGCCCCAAGAGACCCAGTACTTC. This chain links TRBV9 with TRBJ2-5, with D hard to call. The germline V and J ends were trimmed by 3 bases and 1 base, with 7 bases remaining between them. The CDR3 covers 13 residues. Germline-derived CDR1 and CDR2 are SGDLS and YYNGEE.

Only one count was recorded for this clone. The CDR3 region is CASSLVSPISTDTQYF. CDR3 nucleotides: TGCGCCAGCAGCTTGGTGTCTCCGATTAGCACAGATACGCAGTATTTT. The chain has TRBV5-1 and TRBJ2-3; D not resolved. This CDR3 region has 16 residues. Germline V gene sequence: CDR1 SGHRS, CDR2 YFSETQ. The V end lost 0 bases, the J end lost 0 bases, and 11 bases lay between the germline ends.

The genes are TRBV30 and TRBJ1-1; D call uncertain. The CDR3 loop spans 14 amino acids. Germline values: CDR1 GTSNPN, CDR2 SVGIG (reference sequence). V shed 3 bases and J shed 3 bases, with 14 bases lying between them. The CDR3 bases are TGTGCCTGGAGCGAGCGCTGGGGAGACACTGAAGCTTTCTTT. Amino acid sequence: CAWSERWGDTEAFF. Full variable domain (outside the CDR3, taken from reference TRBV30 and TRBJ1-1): SQTIHQWPATLVQPVGSPLSLECTVEGTSNPNLYWYRQAAGRGLQLLFYSVGIGQISSEVPQNLSASRPQDRQFILSSKKLLLSDSGFYLCAWSERWGDTEAFFGQGTRLTVV.

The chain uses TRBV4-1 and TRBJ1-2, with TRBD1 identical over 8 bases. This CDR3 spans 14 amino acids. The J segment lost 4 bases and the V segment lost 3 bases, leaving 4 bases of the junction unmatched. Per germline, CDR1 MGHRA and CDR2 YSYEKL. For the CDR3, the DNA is TGCGCCAGCAGCCACGGACAGGGTGCCTATGGCTACACCTTC. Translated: CASSHGQGAYGYTF.

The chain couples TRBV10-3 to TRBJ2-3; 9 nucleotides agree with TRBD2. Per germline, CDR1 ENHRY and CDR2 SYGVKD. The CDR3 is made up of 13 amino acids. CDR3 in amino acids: CASKREGTDTQYF. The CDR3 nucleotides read TGTGCAAGCAAGCGGGAGGGCACAGATACGCAGTATTTT.